These T cell receptor beta chains were read from a single sample in a study of T cells after yellow fever vaccination. TCRdb redid the calling of the 5' RACE reads with MiXCR, one entry per CDR3 protein. The repertoire holds about 360,000 distinct CDR3 sequences, with more than 5.5% as singletons. The source was PBMCs, collected 5 days after the yellow fever booster vaccination. The receptor source for this set is a man aged 25 to 40 who received the YFV17D yellow fever vaccine. The CDR3 runs from the conserved cysteine through the conserved F or W. The D gene is left open where the match is weak. Expanded clones get a size class; other rows say once, few or many, or leave the size out.

CDR3 | DNA | size | J | V | D
CASSNAGELFF | TGTGCCAGCAGTAATGCCGGGGAGCTGTTTTTT | NA | TRBJ2-2 | TRBV25-1 | NA
CASTLAGGHNEQFF | TGTGCCAGCACTTTAGCGGGAGGGCACAATGAGCAGTTCTTC | many | TRBJ2-1 | TRBV7-6 | TRBD2
CASSLAAGEANTGELFF | TGTGCCAGCAGCTTAGCTGCAGGGGAAGCGAACACCGGGGAGCTGTTTTTT | few | TRBJ2-2 | TRBV7-9 | NA
CASSPIPGELFF | TGTGCCAGCAGCCCTATACCCGGGGAGCTGTTTTTT | many | TRBJ2-2 | TRBV6-2/TRBV6-3 | NA
CASSFGSGF | TGTGCCAGCAGCTTTGGGTCGGGTTTC | many | TRBJ2-1 | TRBV7-9 | NA
CASSSTRAHLFF | TGTGCCAGCAGCTCGACCCGGGCCCACTTATTCTTC | few | TRBJ2-1 | TRBV7-2 | NA
CASSPARLAGTDTQYF | TGTGCCAGCAGCCCTGCCCGACTAGCTGGGACAGATACGCAGTATTTT | few | TRBJ2-3 | TRBV4-2 | TRBD2
CASSFTSGSVETQYF | TGTGCCAGCAGCTTCACTAGCGGGAGTGTAGAGACCCAGTACTTC | few | TRBJ2-5 | TRBV7-3 | TRBD2
CVSGLVLSGAGDEQFF | TGTGTTAGTGGTTTGGTACTTAGCGGGGCGGGGGATGAGCAGTTCTTC | once | TRBJ2-1 | TRBV12-5 | TRBD2
CASSLSPSSGNTIYF | TGTGCCAGCAGCTTATCTCCATCCTCTGGAAACACCATATATTTT | few | TRBJ1-3 | TRBV7-2 | NA
CASSVAGESYNEQFF | TGTGCCAGCAGCGTAGCGGGAGAGTCCTACAATGAGCAGTTCTTC | few | TRBJ2-1 | TRBV9 | NA
CATSDYTDTGDALAKNIQYF | TGTGCCACCAGTGATTATACAGACACGGGGGATGCCCTAGCCAAAAACATTCAGTACTTC | NA | TRBJ2-4 | TRBV24-1 | NA
CASSPRPGLTYNEQFF | TGTGCCAGCAGCCCGCGCCCGGGATTAACCTACAATGAGCAGTTCTTC | many | TRBJ2-1 | TRBV7-2 | NA
CASSLNLAGKAYEQYF | TGCGCCAGCTCCCTAAATCTAGCGGGAAAAGCCTACGAGCAGTACTTC | many | TRBJ2-7 | TRBV5-1 | TRBD2
CASSLERDDEKLFF | TGCGCCAGCAGCTTGGAAAGGGACGATGAAAAACTGTTTTTT | many | TRBJ1-4 | TRBV5-1 | NA
CAIRASGTVETQYF | TGTGCCATCAGGGCTAGCGGGACGGTGGAGACCCAGTACTTC | many | TRBJ2-5 | TRBV10-3 | TRBD2
CASSPPAKAYEQYF | TGTGCCAGCTCACCACCGGCGAAGGCCTACGAGCAGTACTTC | few | TRBJ2-7 | TRBV18 | NA
CASSLFYNEQFF | TGCGCCAGCAGCCTTTTTTACAATGAGCAGTTCTTC | few | TRBJ2-1 | TRBV4-3 | NA
CASSGGGLAGVGANVLTF | TGTGCCAGCAGCGGGGGGGGACTAGCGGGAGTTGGGGCCAACGTCCTGACTTTC | few | TRBJ2-6 | TRBV11-2 | TRBD2
CASSLKTPSYNEQFF | TGTGCCAGCAGTTTAAAGACCCCTTCCTACAATGAGCAGTTCTTC | NA | TRBJ2-1 | TRBV27 | NA
CASREGGGRTGELFF | TGTGCCAGCAGGGAGGGCGGGGGAAGGACCGGGGAGCTGTTTTTT | few | TRBJ2-2 | TRBV2 | TRBD2
CASSQGDSGTYNEQFF | TGCGCCAGCAGCCAAGGGGATAGCGGTACCTACAATGAGCAGTTCTTC | NA | TRBJ2-1 | TRBV4-1 | NA
CASSLDGGPGNTIYF | TGCGCCAGCAGCTTGGATGGGGGCCCTGGAAACACCATATATTTT | NA | TRBJ1-3 | TRBV5-1 | NA
CASSLAAGTVSTDTQYF | TGTGCCAGCAGCTTAGCAGCCGGGACTGTGAGCACAGATACGCAGTATTTT | many | TRBJ2-3 | TRBV7-2 | NA
CASSPLADTQYF | TGTGCCAGCAGCCCTCTAGCGGATACGCAGTATTTT | many | TRBJ2-3 | TRBV28 | NA
CASSYVAGTGVYEQYF | TGTGCCAGCAGTTACGTGGCAGGGACAGGGGTTTACGAGCAGTACTTC | few | TRBJ2-7 | TRBV6-5 | TRBD1
CASSEAGGTRPQYF | TGCGCCAGCAGTGAAGCGGGAGGTACCAGGCCCCAGTACTTC | NA | TRBJ2-5 | TRBV10-1 | TRBD2
CASSQELAGGNTGELFF | TGCGCCAGCAGCCAAGAACTAGCGGGAGGTAACACCGGGGAGCTGTTTTTT | few | TRBJ2-2 | TRBV4-3 | TRBD2
CASSRSGLARNEQFF | TGTGCCAGCAGCCGATCTGGACTAGCCAGAAATGAGCAGTTCTTC | NA | TRBJ2-1 | TRBV3-1 | TRBD2
CASSSGTQRYNEQFF | TGTGCCAGCAGCTCCGGGACGCAGCGGTACAATGAGCAGTTCTTC | many | TRBJ2-1 | TRBV5-4 | NA
CASSYGQGRNQPQHF | TGTGCCAGCAGTTACGGACAGGGTCGAAATCAGCCCCAGCATTTT | NA | TRBJ1-5 | TRBV12-3/TRBV12-4 | TRBD1
CASSIGRGLFGYTF | TGTGCCAGCTCAATCGGCAGGGGATTATTTGGCTACACCTTC | few | TRBJ1-2 | TRBV6-1 | NA
CSAKTGGGVTEAFF | TGCAGTGCGAAGACAGGGGGCGGGGTCACTGAAGCTTTCTTT | few | TRBJ1-1 | TRBV20-1 | TRBD1
CAWSPHDHEQYF | TGTGCCTGGAGTCCACATGACCACGAGCAGTACTTC | NA | TRBJ2-7 | TRBV30 | NA
CSVVGTGREQYF | TGCAGCGTTGTGGGGACAGGGAGAGAGCAGTACTTC | NA | TRBJ2-7 | TRBV29-1 | TRBD1
CASSLRGGRTDTQYF | TGTGCCAGCAGCTTGAGGGGGGGCCGCACAGATACGCAGTATTTT | many | TRBJ2-3 | TRBV5-6 | NA
CASSPGLAGYEQFF | TGTGCCAGCAGCCCGGGACTAGCGGGCTATGAGCAGTTCTTC | many | TRBJ2-1 | TRBV6-1 | TRBD2
CASSGITGHNEQFF | TGTGCCAGCAGTGGGATCACGGGGCACAATGAGCAGTTCTTC | few | TRBJ2-1 | TRBV2 | NA
CSVENTGELFF | TGCAGCGTTGAAAACACCGGGGAGCTGTTTTTT | few | TRBJ2-2 | TRBV29-1 | NA